This TCR beta chain was observed in a study of blood T cell repertoires in COVID-19. Study details: From the United States, Italy and Spain came samples of acute and convalescent COVID-19.

In the study's own analysis: Amplification of reference gene primers was used by the study to estimate nucleated cell counts. Clones were sequenced by immunoSEQ multiplex PCR, and TCRdb holds only the in-frame ones, with some missing. V and J calls and clone size come straight from that table; D and trimming were deduced from the DNA. The sample consists of hundreds of thousands of clones, around 90% of them appearing once. V was clipped by 8 bases and J by 1 base, with 8 bases between them. This CDR3 comprises 12 residues. The germline V gene encodes CDR1 MNHEY and CDR2 SVGAGI. Study members were between about 18 and 95 years old and lived in 20 to 30 US regions. Recovered status in Cohort 3 required two negative PCRs, clearance, or symptom resolution.

The sequenced sample was PBMCs or T cells enriched from blood (not recorded which). This TCR was recovered from a woman between 50 and 59 years old who had recovered from COVID-19. The chain employs TRBV6-5 and TRBJ1-1, with D uncertain. The CDR3, as DNA: TGTGCCAGCCTACCTACGAACACTGAAGCTTTCTTT. It codes for CASLPTNTEAFF.